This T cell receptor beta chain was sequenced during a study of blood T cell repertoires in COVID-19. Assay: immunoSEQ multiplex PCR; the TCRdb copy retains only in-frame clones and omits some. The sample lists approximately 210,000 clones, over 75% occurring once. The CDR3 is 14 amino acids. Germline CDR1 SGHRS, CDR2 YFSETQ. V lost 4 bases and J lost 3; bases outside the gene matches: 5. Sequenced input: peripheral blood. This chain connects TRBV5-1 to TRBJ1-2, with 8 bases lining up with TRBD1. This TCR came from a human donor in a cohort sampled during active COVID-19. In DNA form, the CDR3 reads TGCGCCAGCAGCCCGGACAGGGCTTACTATGGCTACACCTTC. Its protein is CASSPDRAYYGYTF.